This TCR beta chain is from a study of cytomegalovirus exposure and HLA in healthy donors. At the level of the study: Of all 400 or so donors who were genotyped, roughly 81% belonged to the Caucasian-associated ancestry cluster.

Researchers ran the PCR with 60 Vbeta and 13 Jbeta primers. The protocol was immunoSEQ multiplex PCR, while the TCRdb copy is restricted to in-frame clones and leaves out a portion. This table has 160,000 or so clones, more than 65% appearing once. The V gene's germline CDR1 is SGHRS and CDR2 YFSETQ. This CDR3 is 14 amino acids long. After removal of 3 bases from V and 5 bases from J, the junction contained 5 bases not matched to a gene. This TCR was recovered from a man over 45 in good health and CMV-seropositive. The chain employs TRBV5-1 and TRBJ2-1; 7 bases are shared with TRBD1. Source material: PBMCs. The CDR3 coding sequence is TGCGCCAGCAGCTCTTCGGGACAGAACAATGAGCAGTTCTTC. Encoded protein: CASSSSGQNNEQFF.